The 8 T cell receptor beta chains below all came from one sample that was sequenced in a study of CD8 T cells in ankylosing spondylitis. One entry per CDR3 protein, called by TCRdb with MiXCR from the 5' RACE reads. Of hundreds of thousands of distinct CDR3 sequences in the sample, 20% to 25% were seen once. Sequencing used blood, either unsorted or a sorted T cell fraction (not recorded which). The receptors stem from a male donor with ankylosing spondylitis or in good health (not recorded which).

This clonotype turned up a few times. The chain combines TRBV9 with TRBJ2-7; D possibly corresponds to TRBD2 (5 bases). CDR3 length equals 13 residues. V dropped 4 bases and J dropped 2 bases, with 10 bases sitting between them. The germline CDR1 and CDR2 sequences are SGDLS and YYNGEE. CDR3 loop: CASSPSGTYEQYF. In nucleotides, the CDR3 is TGTGCCAGCAGCCCTTCCGGGACCTACGAGCAGTACTTC.

This sequence joins TRBV3-1 and TRBJ2-1; TRBD2 aligns across 8 bases. The CDR3 is 16 residues long. The germline V gene encodes CDR1 LGHDT and CDR2 YNNKEL (reference sequence). Unmatched junction bases numbered 6, after V lost 0 bases and J lost 5 bases. The DNA of the CDR3 is TGTGCCAGCAGCCAAGAGGCCGAGCGGGGGAACAATGAGCAGTTCTTC. Its translation: CASSQEAERGNNEQFF.

This chain joins TRBV28 and TRBJ2-5; D not certain. CDR1 MDHEN and CDR2 SYDVKM come from the germline V gene. This CDR3 is 13 amino acids long. V was clipped by 5 bases and J by 5 bases, with 12 bases between them. CDR3 nucleotide sequence: TGTGCCAGCAGTCCCAACGTGGTGGAGACCCAGTACTTC. It codes for CASSPNVVETQYF.

This clonotype was counted a few times. The CDR3 reads CASTFSEGAYNEQYF. In DNA form, the CDR3 reads TGTGCCAGCACCTTCTCCGAGGGGGCTTACAACGAGCAGTACTTC. This chain links TRBV28 with TRBJ2-7, with TRBD1 matching over 7 bases. With V trimmed by 7 bases and J by 5 bases, 14 bases remained unmatched. The CDR3 is made up of 15 amino acids. Germline CDR1 is MDHEN and CDR2 is SYDVKM.

The DNA for the CDR3 is TGTGCCAGCAGCTTAGCGTCGGGACAGGGGGGAAGCACAGATACGCAGTATTTT. It translates to CASSLASGQGGSTDTQYF. J is TRBJ2-3 and V is TRBV11-1; 11 bases align to TRBD1. V was pared by 0 bases and J by 0 bases, with 5 bases of the junction left unmatched. There are 18 residues in the CDR3. Germline V gene sequence: CDR1 SGHAT, CDR2 FQDESV (reference sequence).

The genes are TRBV5-1 and TRBJ1-1; TRBD1 agrees at 8 bases. This CDR3 comprises 16 residues. V gave up 0 bases and J gave up 6 bases; unmatched junction bases: 10. Germline CDR1 and CDR2: SGHRS and YFSETQ. The CDR3 loop is CASSLGLTGVKAEAFF. The DNA for the CDR3 is TGCGCCAGCAGCTTGGGTCTGACAGGGGTGAAGGCTGAAGCTTTCTTT.

To note about this clonotype: A much larger clone differs from this one at a single base, so this may be a read error. The conserved phenylalanine or tryptophan is not found at the CDR3 terminus, so this likely reflects a read error. The chain carries TRBV12-3 or TRBV12-4 and TRBJ2-7; 14 nucleotides align to TRBD2. The CDR3 is made up of 14 amino acids. V gave up 6 bases and J gave up 3 bases; unmatched junction bases: 1. The CDR3 reads CASRGTSGGYEQYL. As DNA, the CDR3 is TGTGCCAGCAGGGGGACTAGCGGGGGCTACGAGCAGTACCTC.

This chain links TRBV3-1 with TRBJ2-2; no clear D gene. This CDR3 is built from 17 residues. Per the germline V gene, CDR1 is LGHDT and CDR2 is YNNKEL (reference sequence). The V end was cut by 0 bases, the J end by 2 bases, with 13 bases between. The CDR3 is CASSQDPGRVNTGELFF. The CDR3 nucleotides read TGTGCCAGCAGCCAAGACCCTGGCAGAGTCAACACCGGGGAGCTGTTTTTT.